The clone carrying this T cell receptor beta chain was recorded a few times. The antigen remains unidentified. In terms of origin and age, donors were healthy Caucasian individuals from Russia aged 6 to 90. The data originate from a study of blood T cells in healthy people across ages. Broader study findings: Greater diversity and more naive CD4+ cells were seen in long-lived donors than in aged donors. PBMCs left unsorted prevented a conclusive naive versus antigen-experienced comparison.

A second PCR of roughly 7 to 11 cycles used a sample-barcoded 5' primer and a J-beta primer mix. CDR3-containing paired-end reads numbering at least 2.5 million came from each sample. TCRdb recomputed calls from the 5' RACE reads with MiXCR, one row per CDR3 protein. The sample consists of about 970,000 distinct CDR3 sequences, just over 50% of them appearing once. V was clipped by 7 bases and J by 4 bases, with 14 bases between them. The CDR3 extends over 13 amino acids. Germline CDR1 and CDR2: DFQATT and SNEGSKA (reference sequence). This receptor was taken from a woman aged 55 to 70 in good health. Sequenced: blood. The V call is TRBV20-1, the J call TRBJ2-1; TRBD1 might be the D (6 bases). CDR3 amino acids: CSVPRGPYNEQFF. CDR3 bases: TGCAGTGTTCCCAGGGGACCATACAATGAGCAGTTCTTC.